The source of this TCR beta chain is a study of shared clonotypes between healthy human individuals. Findings and limits, study-wide: Non-shared clonotypes showed lower generation probabilities than clonotypes common to all four donors. Donor scarcity curtailed the genetic and exposure-history diversity represented herein.

CD4+ cells underwent separation, giving CD45RA+ naive and CD45RA-negative memory subsets. Turning to this clone: The antigen remains undetermined.

The CDR3 totals 13 residues. With 5 bases removed from V and 4 bases from J, the gap between germline ends came to 11 bases. Looked up from germline, CDR1 is SEHNR and CDR2 is FQNEAQ (reference sequence). Sequencing was performed with immunoSEQ multiplex PCR; in TCRdb, only in-frame clones are kept and a portion is missing. Found here are about 730,000 clones, roughly 72% of them singletons; the top ten hold more than 1.5%. This rearrangement joins TRBV7-9 to TRBJ2-5, with D unclear. The TCR originated in a woman in her 30s in good health. What was sequenced was memory CD4+ T cells sorted from blood. Subset meaning: CD45RA-negative fraction. The chain's CDR3 is CASSLSPGETQYF. DNA of the CDR3: TGTGCCAGCAGCCTATCCCCCGGAGAGACCCAGTACTTC.